These 18 T cell receptor beta chains came from one sample sequenced in a study of T cell repertoires in cytomegalovirus infection. TCRdb re-analysed the reads in MiXCR, keeping a single row per CDR3 protein. The table includes fewer than 250,000 distinct CDR3 sequences, over 9% detected once. The sequencing input was PBMCs. Every receptor here comes from a human donor in good health (CMV status not recorded). Some clones in this sample may be carry-over from other donors' samples.

This clonotype was recorded many times. V gene TRBV7-2 combines with J gene TRBJ2-7; TRBD2 matches 15 bases. V lost 4 bases to trimming and J lost 2 bases; unmatched junction nucleotides: 9. The CDR3 is made up of 18 amino acids. CDR1 is SGHTA, CDR2 FQGNSA, per germline. The CDR3 spells CASSSPPGTSGRTYEQYF. The CDR3 DNA sequence: TGTGCCAGCAGCTCCCCGCCGGGGACTAGCGGGAGGACCTACGAGCAGTACTTC.

V is TRBV14 and J is TRBJ2-7; no clear D. The V gene lost 2 bases and the J gene lost 2 bases, with 16 bases spanning the gap. The CDR3 runs to 16 residues. The germline CDR1 and CDR2 sequences are SGHDN and FVKESK. The CDR3 sequence: CASSQRAVDGTYEQYF. The CDR3 DNA reads as TGTGCCAGCAGCCAAAGAGCCGTAGACGGAACCTACGAGCAGTACTTC.

This rearrangement joins TRBV6-6 to TRBJ2-3, with unresolved D. CDR1 is MNHNY, CDR2 SVGAGI, per germline (reference sequence). Trimming removed 0 bases from V and 0 bases from J, with 10 bases in between. There are 16 residues in the CDR3. CDR3 nucleotide sequence: TGTGCCAGCAGTTACTCCATGCCAGGAAGCACAGATACGCAGTATTTT. This translates into CASSYSMPGSTDTQYF.

This clonotype was recorded at least ten times. V and J are TRBV7-2 and TRBJ1-6; D might be TRBD1 (6 bases). CDR1 SGHTA and CDR2 FQGNSA come from the germline V gene. The CDR3 covers 15 residues. V was pared by 3 bases and J by 7 bases, with 13 bases between. In nucleotides, the CDR3 is TGTGCCAGCAGCTTGGGGGGGGCGGAAAATTCACCCCTCCACTTT. It is translated as CASSLGGAENSPLHF.

V gene TRBV28 combines with J gene TRBJ2-7; D is perhaps TRBD1 (6 bases). Between the trimmed V and J ends, which lost 2 bases and 4 bases, there was a span of 15 bases. Germline V gene data show CDR1 as MDHEN and CDR2 as SYDVKM. The CDR3 length is 15 residues. As DNA, the CDR3 is TGTGCCAGCAGTTTAAGGGGGATGAAGGTATACGAGCAGTACTTC. Amino acids: CASSLRGMKVYEQYF.

CDR3 region: CSVALAGGPTEQFF. The CDR3 DNA reads as TGCAGCGTTGCTTTAGCGGGAGGGCCAACTGAGCAGTTCTTC. The chain links TRBV29-1 to TRBJ2-1; 11 bases agree with TRBD2. The length of the CDR3 is 14 residues. The germline V gene has CDR1 SQVTM and CDR2 ANQGSEA. With 4 bases clipped from V and 9 bases from J, the junction kept 8 bases outside the gene matches.

This clonotype was seen repeatedly, ten times or more. This chain's CDR3 is CASRTDPNYGYTF. CDR3 sequence (DNA): TGTGCCAGCAGGACGGATCCTAACTATGGCTACACCTTC. This sequence joins TRBV28 and TRBJ1-2; D is unresolved. The CDR3 has 13 amino acids. Trimming cost V 6 bases and J 0 bases, with 8 bases left between them. CDR1 MDHEN and CDR2 SYDVKM come from the germline V gene.

This clonotype was seen at least ten times. The J gene is TRBJ1-1, the V gene TRBV7-2, with a weak D call TRBD1 (6 bases). V was cut by 4 bases and J by 5 bases, with 11 bases left in between. Germline V gives CDR1 SGHTA, CDR2 FQGNSA. The CDR3 has 13 amino acids. This chain's CDR3 is CASSWQGQTEAFF. Written as DNA, the CDR3 is TGTGCCAGCAGCTGGCAGGGGCAGACTGAAGCTTTCTTT.

This clonotype was found many times. The chain carries TRBV6-2 or TRBV6-3 and TRBJ2-5; D is perhaps TRBD1 or TRBD2 (6 bases each). Germline lookup yields CDR1 MNHEY and CDR2 SVGEGT. The V end was cut by 2 bases, the J end by 4 bases, with 17 bases between. The length of the CDR3 is 16 residues. The CDR3 region has the DNA TGTGCCAGCAGTTACCAGCTGCCGGGGGCGGGAGAGACCCAGTACTTC. Translating gives CASSYQLPGAGETQYF.

This clonotype was seen repeatedly, ten times or more. V usage is TRBV7-2 and J usage is TRBJ2-5; D perhaps matches TRBD2 (6 bases). The CDR3 consists of 14 residues. Trimming pared 5 bases from V and 5 bases from J, leaving 15 bases between. Germline assignment: CDR1 SGHTA and CDR2 FQGNSA. In DNA, the CDR3 is TGTGCCAGCAGCCCCACCACAGGAGGGGAGACCCAGTACTTC. Protein: CASSPTTGGETQYF.

This clonotype was counted between two and nine times. In DNA, the CDR3 is TGTGCCAGCGACGGCGGCCCCCGGGAGACCCAGTACTTC. Translating gives CASDGGPRETQYF. V is TRBV3-1 and J is TRBJ2-5; unclear D gene. With 8 bases removed from V and 5 bases from J, the gap between germline ends came to 15 bases. The CDR3 is 13 residues long. Looked up from germline, CDR1 is LGHDT and CDR2 is YNNKEL (reference sequence).

This clonotype was picked up a small number of times. The chain links TRBV24-1 to TRBJ2-7; perhaps TRBD1 as D (6 bases). The CDR3 has 15 residues. Germline lookup yields CDR1 KGHDR and CDR2 SFDVKD. Trimming removed 5 bases at V and 6 bases at J, with 19 bases between. The CDR3 spells CATSGNKGKGGEQYF. Written as DNA, the CDR3 is TGTGCCACCAGTGGAAACAAGGGAAAAGGGGGCGAGCAGTACTTC.

This clonotype was detected ten times or more. V and J are TRBV7-9 and TRBJ1-4, with D unresolved. CDR3 length equals 12 residues. CDR1 and CDR2 from the germline V gene are SEHNR and FQNEAQ (reference sequence). V lost 10 bases to trimming and J lost 6 bases, with 12 bases between them. CDR3 protein: CAIRTGDEKLFF. CDR3 DNA sequence: TGTGCCATCCGGACGGGAGATGAAAAACTGTTTTTT.

Ten or more counts support this clonotype. V is TRBV6-2 or TRBV6-3 and J is TRBJ2-2; D unclear. CDR3 size: 12 residues. The germline V gene has CDR1 MNHEY and CDR2 SVGEGT. V was clipped by 6 bases and J by 4 bases, with 6 bases between them. The chain's CDR3 is CASRGSTGELFF. CDR3 nucleotide sequence: TGTGCCAGCAGGGGATCCACCGGGGAGCTGTTTTTT.

This clonotype was counted at least ten times. The chain is built from TRBV7-9 and TRBJ1-5; no definite D call. The V end lost 8 bases, the J end lost 4 bases, and 9 bases lay between the germline ends. CDR1 is SEHNR and CDR2 is FQNEAQ in the germline V gene (reference sequence). This CDR3 spans 12 amino acids. This CDR3 is CASGHRNQPQHF. CDR3 in DNA: TGTGCCAGCGGGCACCGTAATCAGCCCCAGCATTTT. Complete variable domain (other parts from reference TRBV7-9 and TRBJ1-5): DTGVSQNPRHKITKRGQNVTFRCDPISEHNRLYWYRQTLGQGPEFLTYFQNEAQLEKSRLLSDRFSAERPKGSFSTLEIQRTEQGDSAMYLCASGHRNQPQHFGDGTRLSIL.

This chain connects TRBV5-6 to TRBJ2-7, with 8 bases fitting TRBD1. CDR1 is SGHDT, CDR2 YYEEEE, per germline. This CDR3 is 14 amino acids long. With V trimmed by 4 bases and J by 1 base, 4 bases remained unmatched. DNA of the CDR3: TGTGCCAGCAGCGTGGACAGGGAGTCCTACGAGCAGTACTTC. As protein: CASSVDRESYEQYF. The full variable domain, its missing parts supplied by reference TRBV5-6 and TRBJ2-7, is DAGVTQSPTHLIKTRGQQVTLRCSPKSGHDTVSWYQQALGQGPQFIFQYYEEEERQRGNFPDRFSGHQFPNYSSELNVNALLLGDSALYLCASSVDRESYEQYFGPGTRLTVT.

The rearrangement links TRBV28 to TRBJ2-1; 9 positions match TRBD2. V dropped 6 bases and J dropped 8; count of bases not matched to a gene: 11. CDR1 MDHEN and CDR2 SYDVKM come from the germline V gene. This CDR3 spans 15 amino acids. CDR3 sequence reads: CASRIGSGRTDEQFF. In DNA form, the CDR3 reads TGTGCCAGCAGAATCGGAAGCGGGAGGACCGATGAGCAGTTCTTC.

This clonotype was observed many times. The chain links TRBV7-2 to TRBJ2-3, with D possibly TRBD2 on 7 matching bases. Germline CDR1 is SGHTA and CDR2 is FQGNSA. The CDR3 contains 13 residues. Trimming removed 5 bases from V and 4 bases from J, with 10 bases in between. This CDR3 reads CASSEGGADTQYF. The DNA of the CDR3 is TGTGCCAGCAGCGAAGGGGGGGCAGATACGCAGTATTTT.